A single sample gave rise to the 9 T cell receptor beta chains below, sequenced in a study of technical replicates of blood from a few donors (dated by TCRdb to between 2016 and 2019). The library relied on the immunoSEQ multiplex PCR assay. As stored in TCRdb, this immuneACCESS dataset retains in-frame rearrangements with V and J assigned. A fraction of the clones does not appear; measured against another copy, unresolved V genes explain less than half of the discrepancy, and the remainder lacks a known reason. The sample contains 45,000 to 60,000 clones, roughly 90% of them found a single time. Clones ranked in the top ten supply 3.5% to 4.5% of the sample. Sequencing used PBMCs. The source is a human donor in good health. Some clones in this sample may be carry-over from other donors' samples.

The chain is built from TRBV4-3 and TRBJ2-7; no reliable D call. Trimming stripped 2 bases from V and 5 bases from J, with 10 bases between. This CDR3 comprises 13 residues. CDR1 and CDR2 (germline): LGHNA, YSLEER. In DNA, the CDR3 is TGCGCCAGCAGCCAAAGAATTTCGGACGAGCAGTACTTC. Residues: CASSQRISDEQYF.

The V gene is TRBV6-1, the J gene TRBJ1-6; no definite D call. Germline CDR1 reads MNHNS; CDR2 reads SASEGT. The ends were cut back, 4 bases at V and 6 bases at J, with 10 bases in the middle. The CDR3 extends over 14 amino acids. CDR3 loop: CASSVRGPNSPLHF. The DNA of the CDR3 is TGTGCCAGCAGTGTGCGCGGGCCTAATTCACCCCTCCACTTT.

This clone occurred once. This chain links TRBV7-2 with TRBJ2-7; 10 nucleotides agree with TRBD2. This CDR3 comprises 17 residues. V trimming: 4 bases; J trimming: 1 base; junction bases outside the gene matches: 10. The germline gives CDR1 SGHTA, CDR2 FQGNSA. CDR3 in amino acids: CASSSGTSEWVSYEQYF. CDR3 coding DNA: TGTGCCAGCAGCTCCGGGACTAGCGAGTGGGTGTCCTACGAGCAGTACTTC.

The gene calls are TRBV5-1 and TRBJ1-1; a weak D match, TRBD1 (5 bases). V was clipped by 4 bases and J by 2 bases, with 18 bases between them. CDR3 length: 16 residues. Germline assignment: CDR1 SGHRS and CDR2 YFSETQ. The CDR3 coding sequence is TGCGCCAGCAGCCCAATCCTACAGGAGATAAACACTGAAGCTTTCTTT. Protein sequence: CASSPILQEINTEAFF.

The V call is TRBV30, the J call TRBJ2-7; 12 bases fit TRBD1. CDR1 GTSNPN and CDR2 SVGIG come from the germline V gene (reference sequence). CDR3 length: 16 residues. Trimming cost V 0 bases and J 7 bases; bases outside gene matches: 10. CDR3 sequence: CAWSVRSGTGGREQYF. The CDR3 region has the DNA TGTGCCTGGAGTGTACGTTCAGGGACAGGGGGCCGGGAGCAGTACTTC.

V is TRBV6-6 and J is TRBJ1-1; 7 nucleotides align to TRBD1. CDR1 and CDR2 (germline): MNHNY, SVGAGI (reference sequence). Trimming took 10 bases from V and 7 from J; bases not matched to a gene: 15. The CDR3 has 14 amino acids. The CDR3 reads CATQGPQTGSEAFF. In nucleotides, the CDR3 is TGTGCCACCCAGGGACCCCAGACAGGGAGTGAAGCTTTCTTT.

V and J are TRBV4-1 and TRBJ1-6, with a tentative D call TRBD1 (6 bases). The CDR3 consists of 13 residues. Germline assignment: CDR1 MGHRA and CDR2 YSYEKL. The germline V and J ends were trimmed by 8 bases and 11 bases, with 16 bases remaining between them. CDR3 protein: CASGQKGGAPLHF. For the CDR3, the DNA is TGCGCCAGCGGACAGAAGGGGGGGGCACCCCTCCACTTT.

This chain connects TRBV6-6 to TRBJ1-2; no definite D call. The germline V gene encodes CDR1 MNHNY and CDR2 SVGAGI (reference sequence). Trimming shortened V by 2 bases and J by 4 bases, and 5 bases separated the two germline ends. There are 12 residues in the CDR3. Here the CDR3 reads CASSYLIYGYTF. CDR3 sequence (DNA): TGTGCCAGCAGTTACCTAATCTATGGCTACACCTTC.

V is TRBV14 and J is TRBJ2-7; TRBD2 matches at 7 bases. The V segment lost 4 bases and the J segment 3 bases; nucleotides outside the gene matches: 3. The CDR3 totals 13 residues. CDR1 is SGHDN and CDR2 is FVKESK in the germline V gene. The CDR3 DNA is TGTGCCAGCAGCCCCAGCGGGGTCTACGAGCAGTACTTC. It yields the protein CASSPSGVYEQYF.